This is a list of T cell receptor beta chains from one sample in a study of response to subunit inactivated influenza vaccine. From the RT-PCR reads, TCRdb called clonotypes with MiXCR, one entry per CDR3 protein. The repertoire holds 650,000 to 700,000 distinct CDR3 sequences, with around 14% as singletons. The sample in question was PBMCs from blood, obtained 12 days after vaccination. The origin of the receptors is a man aged 45-65 years who received an inactivated influenza vaccine. Each CDR3 is given with its conserved first and last residue. A D gene is named only where the DNA matches it firmly. Expanded clones get a size class; other rows say once, few or many, or leave the size out.

V: TRBV12-3/TRBV12-4
D: TRBD2
J: TRBJ2-4
size: .
DNA: TGTGCCAGCACGACTAGCGCCTCTGAAAACATTCAGTACTTC
CDR3: CASTTSASENIQYF

V: TRBV7-2
D: TRBD2
J: TRBJ2-1
size: few
DNA: TGTGCCAGCAGCACCAGCGGGGCCTCCTACAATGAGCAGTTCTTC
CDR3: CASSTSGASYNEQFF

V: TRBV24-1
D: .
J: TRBJ1-5
size: few
DNA: TGTGCCACCACCGACTCCGGACAGAGGAGGGAGGGCAATCAGCCCCAGCATTTT
CDR3: CATTDSGQRREGNQPQHF

V: TRBV10-3
D: TRBD2
J: TRBJ2-1
size: .
DNA: TGTGCCATCAGTGACCTCTCGGGACTAGCGGGAGGGGATGAGCAGTTCTTC
CDR3: CAISDLSGLAGGDEQFF

V: TRBV29-1
D: TRBD1
J: TRBJ2-2
size: .
DNA: TGCAGCGTTCGACAGGGTCCCGGGGAGCTGTTTTTT
CDR3: CSVRQGPGELFF

V: TRBV28
D: .
J: TRBJ1-5
size: .
DNA: TGTGCCAGCAGTTTATTCAGGGTCGGCAATCAGCCCCAGCATTTT
CDR3: CASSLFRVGNQPQHF

V: TRBV18
D: TRBD2
J: TRBJ2-1
size: few
DNA: TGTGCCAGCTCCCGTACTAGCGGCAGAGGCAATGAGCAGTTCTTC
CDR3: CASSRTSGRGNEQFF

V: TRBV11-2
D: .
J: TRBJ2-1
size: .
DNA: TGTGCCAGCAGCTTAGGTACCTTAACCACCTACAATGAGCAGTTCTTC
CDR3: CASSLGTLTTYNEQFF

V: TRBV11-1
D: TRBD1
J: TRBJ1-1
size: few
DNA: TGTGCCAGCAGCTTACTCACACAGGGGTTCACTGAAGCTTTCTTT
CDR3: CASSLLTQGFTEAFF

V: TRBV6-2/TRBV6-3
D: TRBD2
J: TRBJ2-5
size: few
DNA: TGTGCCAGCAGTTTTTGGCTAGCGGGAGGCGTCACCCCCCTAGAGACCCAGTACTTC
CDR3: CASSFWLAGGVTPLETQYF

V: TRBV5-1
D: .
J: TRBJ1-4
size: .
DNA: TGCGCCAGCAGCTTGACAGATAGGGAGAGAAAACTGTTTTTT
CDR3: CASSLTDRERKLFF

V: TRBV6-2/TRBV6-3
D: .
J: TRBJ2-7
size: .
DNA: TGTGCCAGCGGTATAGCGGTTCCGGCGGTGTCCTACGAGCAGTACTTC
CDR3: CASGIAVPAVSYEQYF

V: TRBV20-1
D: .
J: TRBJ1-1
size: .
DNA: TGCAGTGCTATCGCTCTTGACCTGAACACTGAAGCTTTCTTT
CDR3: CSAIALDLNTEAFF

V: TRBV5-1
D: .
J: TRBJ2-3
size: .
DNA: TGCGCCAGCAGCTTGCAGGCAAGTCGGTCCACAGATACGCAGTATTTT
CDR3: CASSLQASRSTDTQYF

V: TRBV12-3/TRBV12-4
D: .
J: TRBJ2-7
size: few
DNA: TGTGCCAGCAGAAGGGACACCTTCTACGAGCAGTACTTC
CDR3: CASRRDTFYEQYF

V: TRBV6-5
D: .
J: TRBJ2-7
size: .
DNA: TGTGCCAGCAGTTACAATTTTGGGGGACGCTACGAGCAGTACTTC
CDR3: CASSYNFGGRYEQYF

V: TRBV9
D: .
J: TRBJ2-7
size: few
DNA: TGTGCCAGCAGCCCCGGTTCAGGAGTGCTATACGAGCAGTACTTC
CDR3: CASSPGSGVLYEQYF

V: TRBV4-3
D: .
J: TRBJ2-7
size: few
DNA: TGCGCCAGCAGCCAGGGTCACGGACGCTCCTACGAGCAGTACTTC
CDR3: CASSQGHGRSYEQYF